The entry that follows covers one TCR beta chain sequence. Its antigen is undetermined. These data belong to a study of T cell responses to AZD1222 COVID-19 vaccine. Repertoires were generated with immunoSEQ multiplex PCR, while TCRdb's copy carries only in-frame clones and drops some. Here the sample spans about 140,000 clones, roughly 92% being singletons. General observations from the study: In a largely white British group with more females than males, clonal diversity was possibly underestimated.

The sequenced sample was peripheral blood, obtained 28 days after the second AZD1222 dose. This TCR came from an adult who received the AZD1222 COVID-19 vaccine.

In DNA form, the CDR3 reads TGTGCCCACGGCCTAAGAACAAGCTCCTACAATGAGCAGTTCTTC. Protein: CAHGLRTSSYNEQFF. This chain links TRBV28 with TRBJ2-1; D ambiguous. This CDR3 comprises 15 residues. V was trimmed by 11 bases and J by 0 bases, leaving 17 bases between them. CDR1 is MDHEN, CDR2 SYDVKM, per germline.